The clone carrying this T cell receptor beta chain was counted many times. The antigen is not known. TCRdb ran MiXCR on the 5' RACE reads and lists one entry per CDR3 protein. Among just over 500,000 distinct CDR3 sequences listed, roughly a fifth were seen once. These data belong to a study of identical twins. Study-level results: Memory repertoires lacked the insertion deficit that abundant cord blood beta clonotypes showed. For monozygotic twins, models underestimated out-of-frame TCR alpha sharing. Weaker excess sharing between twins was seen in beta out-of-frame sequences. In zero-insertion analyses, partial confounding could arise from invariant MAIT and iNKT cells.

This CDR3 has 13 residues. Trimming took off 1 base at V and 0 bases at J, with 5 bases between the two ends. The germline V gene encodes CDR1 SQVTM and CDR2 ANQGSEA. In addition, the sample was reused for a study of T cells expressing NK-cell markers.

The clonotype comes from a woman between 18 and 29 years old in good health. The V gene is TRBV29-1, the J gene TRBJ2-3; D is ambiguous. Sequences were obtained from CD4+ T cells sorted from blood. The CDR3 coding sequence is TGCAGCGTTGAAGCCCACAGCACAGATACGCAGTATTTT. Its translation is CSVEAHSTDTQYF.